The 2 T cell receptor beta chains given below trace back to one sample, sequenced in a study of metastatic and nonmetastatic thyroid tumors. TCRdb re-called the PCR reads through MiXCR. This sample carries 30,000 to 40,000 clones, approximately 15% of them seen once, and the ten largest clones take over 15%. All patients reached thyroid surgery having received no treatment beforehand. Sequencing used blood. The receptors were gathered from a male donor with papillary thyroid cancer or a benign thyroid nodule (not recorded which). Some clones in this sample may be carry-over from other donors' samples.

This clone was recorded at least ten times. The chain carries TRBV3-1 and TRBJ1-1, with 7 bases matching TRBD1. This CDR3 comprises 14 residues. Germline CDR1 is LGHDT and CDR2 is YNNKEL (reference sequence). After removal of 1 base from V and 4 bases from J, the junction contained 3 bases not matched to a gene. CDR3 nucleotide sequence: TGTGCCAGCAGCCAAGGACAGGGTATCACTGAAGCTTTCTTT. As protein: CASSQGQGITEAFF.

This clone came up a few times. A much larger clonotype is one base distant, so this may be a read error. The final CDR3 position lacks the conserved phenylalanine or tryptophan, pointing to a likely read error. The genes are TRBV4-1 and TRBJ2-1; the match to TRBD2 covers 10 bases. The CDR3 runs 15 residues. Germline V lookup: CDR1 MGHRA, CDR2 YSYEKL. Trimming removed 1 base from V and 4 bases from J; junction bases left unmatched: 1. DNA for the CDR3: TGCGCCAGCAGCCAAGGGACTAGCGGATACAATGAGCAGTTCTCC. As protein: CASSQGTSGYNEQFS.